This T cell receptor (beta chain) was recovered during a study of Ad26.COV2.S vaccination and SARS-CoV-2 variants. On the study more broadly: COV1001, an Ad26.COV2.S trial, supplied this vaccine-arm donor. Recipients of Ad26.COV2.S got it intramuscularly, once or twice 56 days apart.

Data came from immunoSEQ multiplex PCR; TCRdb stores just in-frame clones and leaves some out. The table shows roughly 400,000 clones, with roughly 90% occurring only once. Described treatment: 15 to 20 received Ad26.COV2.S at low or high dose, single or two shots; 5 received placebo; per-sample allocation not given. All samples were drawn on day 63, counting from the first vaccine or placebo injection. With regard to this clone: The antigen remains unidentified.

Findings of the study overall: Recipients of either vaccine or placebo displayed similar breadth of non-spike TCRs.

This CDR3 is built from 15 residues. CDR1 is SGHRS, CDR2 YFSETQ, per germline. V was clipped by 4 bases and J by 5 bases; unmatched bases: 6. This chain connects TRBV5-1 to TRBJ2-3; 11 bases align to TRBD2. The receptor comes from a person aged 18 to 59 who received the Ad26.COV2.S COVID-19 vaccine or a placebo. The sample in question was peripheral blood, obtained in a trial of Ad26.COV2.S vaccine versus placebo. In DNA, the CDR3 is TGCGCCAGCAGCGAAATAGCGGGGGGGCAAGATACGCAGTATTTT. Translation: CASSEIAGGQDTQYF.